This T cell receptor beta chain was observed in a study of T cells in tumors after PD-1 blockade. The wider study: During anti-PD-1 treatment, some patients continued daily vismodegib 150 mg.

For this clone: Its antigen is unknown.

Produced via immunoSEQ multiplex PCR; TCRdb's table is partial and in-frame only. The sample comprises some 48,000 clones, nearly 80% of which are singletons, and approximately 16% rests with the top ten. General study results and limits: Some novel exhausted tumor clones appeared in pre-treatment blood, suggesting peripheral recruitment.

CDR3 size: 11 residues. Germline values: CDR1 SGHDN, CDR2 FVKESK. The ends were cut back, 3 bases at V and 3 bases at J, with 2 bases in the middle. This TCR was recovered from a human donor with basal cell carcinoma. The input for sequencing was PBMCs, taken before anti-PD-1 treatment. The V gene is TRBV14, the J gene TRBJ1-1; D gene ambiguous. The CDR3 protein is CASSQDTEAFF. CDR3 DNA sequence: TGTGCCAGCAGCCAGGACACTGAAGCTTTCTTT.